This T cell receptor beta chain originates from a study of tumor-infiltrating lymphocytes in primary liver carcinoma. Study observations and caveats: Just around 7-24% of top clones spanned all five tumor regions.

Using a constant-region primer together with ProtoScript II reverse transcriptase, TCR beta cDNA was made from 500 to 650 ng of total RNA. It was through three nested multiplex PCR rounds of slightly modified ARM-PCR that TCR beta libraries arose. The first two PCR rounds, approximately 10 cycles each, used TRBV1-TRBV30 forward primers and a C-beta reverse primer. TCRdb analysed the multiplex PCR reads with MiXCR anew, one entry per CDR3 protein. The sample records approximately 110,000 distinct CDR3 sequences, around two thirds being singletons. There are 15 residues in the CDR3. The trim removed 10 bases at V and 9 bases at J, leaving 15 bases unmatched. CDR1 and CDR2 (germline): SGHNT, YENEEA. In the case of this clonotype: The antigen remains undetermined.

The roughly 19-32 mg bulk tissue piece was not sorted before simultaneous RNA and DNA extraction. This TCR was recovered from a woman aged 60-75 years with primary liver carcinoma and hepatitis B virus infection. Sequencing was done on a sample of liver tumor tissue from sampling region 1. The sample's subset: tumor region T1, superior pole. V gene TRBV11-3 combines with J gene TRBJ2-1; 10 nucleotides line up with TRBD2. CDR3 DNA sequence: TGTGCCAACGGTTTAGGAACTAGCGGGAAGCTTGAGCAGTTCTTC. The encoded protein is CANGLGTSGKLEQFF.